Listed below are T cell receptor beta chains from one sample, sequenced in a study of cytomegalovirus exposure and HLA in healthy donors. The repertoire was sequenced with immunoSEQ multiplex PCR; TCRdb's copy has only in-frame clones and lacks some. This table has 100,000 to 150,000 clones, 95% to 96% appearing once. Sequenced sample: PBMCs. Receptors originate from a man aged 18 to 29 in good health and CMV-seronegative. CDR3s include the opening cysteine and the closing phenylalanine or tryptophan. D genes are given only for firm matches. Some rows mark clone size as missing; the rest say once, few, many or name a class of expanded clone.

v_gene,abundance,d_gene,j_gene,CDR3nt,CDR3aa
TRBV7-9,.,TRBD2,TRBJ2-1,TGTGCCAGCAGAACCGAGCGGGGGGCTTACAATGAGCAGTTCTTC,CASRTERGAYNEQFF
TRBV7-8,once,.,TRBJ1-1,TGTGCCAGCAGCCCCCAGTCAGGGAGGACTGAAGCTTTCTTT,CASSPQSGRTEAFF
TRBV19,.,.,TRBJ2-3,TGTGCCAGTAGTATGGGGACTCCCAGGGCAGATACGCAGTATTTT,CASSMGTPRADTQYF
TRBV28,.,TRBD1,TRBJ2-3,TGTGCCACCCATCGGACAGGGGGAAGCACAGATACGCAGTATTTT,CATHRTGGSTDTQYF
TRBV11-3,.,TRBD1,TRBJ2-7,TGTGCCAGCAGCTTGGGCCGCCGGGACAGTCACTACGAGCAGTACTTC,CASSLGRRDSHYEQYF
TRBV9,.,TRBD1,TRBJ2-7,TGTGCCAGCAGCGCCCGGGACAGGGGGGTCTACGAGCAGTACTTC,CASSARDRGVYEQYF
TRBV7-2,.,TRBD2,TRBJ2-7,TGTGCCAGCAGCTTTTCGTCGGTTAGCGGGAGCTACGAGCAGTACTTC,CASSFSSVSGSYEQYF
TRBV11-3,.,.,TRBJ2-7,TGTGCCAGCAGCTTAGATCGGTACCGAACCTACGAGCAGTACTTC,CASSLDRYRTYEQYF
TRBV29-1,.,.,TRBJ2-7,TGCAGCGTGGTGACAGCTTACGAGCAGTACTTC,CSVVTAYEQYF
TRBV28,once,.,TRBJ2-7,TGTGCCAGCAGTCCCGCCAGGGAGCAGTACTTC,CASSPAREQYF
TRBV4-1,once,TRBD2,TRBJ2-7,TGCGCCAGCAGCTATACCTCTAGCGGGAGGGCCTTGGGGGAGCAGTACTTC,CASSYTSSGRALGEQYF
TRBV2,.,TRBD1,TRBJ2-5,TGTGCCAGCAGCGTGGGACAGGTGGAGACCCAGTACTTC,CASSVGQVETQYF
TRBV6-6,.,.,TRBJ1-5,TGTGCCAGCGGGAGCCGGGGGGTACGGGTCAATCAGCCCCAGCATTTT,CASGSRGVRVNQPQHF
TRBV5-1,.,TRBD1,TRBJ2-2,TGCGCCAGCAGGGACAGGTCTGTTGGGACCGGGGAGCTGTTTTTT,CASRDRSVGTGELFF
TRBV30,.,.,TRBJ1-6,TGTGCCTGGAGTACTGCCGGGACTTTGAATTCACCCCTCCACTTT,CAWSTAGTLNSPLHF
TRBV7-9,.,TRBD2,TRBJ2-5,TGTGCCAGCAGCTATGGCGGGAGAGAAGAGACCCAGTACTTC,CASSYGGREETQYF